This is a list of T cell receptor beta chains from one sample in a study of CD8 T cells in ankylosing spondylitis. A single record per CDR3 protein comes from TCRdb applying MiXCR to the 5' RACE reads. The sample yields around 150,000 distinct CDR3 sequences, around 7.9% seen once. The material sequenced was blood, either unsorted or a sorted T cell fraction (not recorded which). These receptors came from a female donor with ankylosing spondylitis or in good health (not recorded which). Both conserved end residues are part of each CDR3. D genes are given only for firm matches. Only part of the rows carry a size: once, few, many, or a class if the clone is expanded.

TRBJ1-5 - many TRBV5-6 TGTGCCAGCAGCGTCCGAAGTAGCAATCAGCCCCAGCATTTT CASSVRSSNQPQHF
TRBJ2-4 - - TRBV21-1 TGTGCCAGCAGCAAGGAGGGGGGCGGGAGCATTCAGTACTTC CASSKEGGGSIQYF
TRBJ1-1 TRBD1 many TRBV7-2 TGTGCCAGCAGGGTTACAGGGGGTACTGAAGCTTTCTTT CASRVTGGTEAFF
TRBJ2-7 - many TRBV19 TGTGCCAGTAGTTCCCCAGGGTCGTCTACCTACGAGCAGTACTTC CASSSPGSSTYEQYF
TRBJ1-1 - many TRBV7-9 TGTGCCAGCAGCTTTGTTCCAGGGAAGGACACTGAAGCTTTCTTT CASSFVPGKDTEAFF
TRBJ1-6 - many TRBV4-1 TGCGCCAGCAGCCAAGAGGGAGTTAATTCACCCCTCCACTTT CASSQEGVNSPLHF
TRBJ1-5 - few TRBV28 TGTGCCAGCAGCAGTTTATCCCGAGGGGGAAGCAATCAGCCCCAGCATTTT CASSSLSRGGSNQPQHF
TRBJ2-7 TRBD1 - TRBV10-3 TGTGCCATCAGTGAGGGACAGGGGGACGAGCAGTACTTC CAISEGQGDEQYF
TRBJ2-1 TRBD2 many TRBV9 TGTGCCAGCAGCGTAGCCGATCTTAGCGGGGGACCGAGCAATGAGCAGTTCTTC CASSVADLSGGPSNEQFF
TRBJ1-2 - many TRBV10-3 TGTGCCATCAGTGCCCCGGGTAACTATGGCTACACCTTC CAISAPGNYGYTF
TRBJ2-7 - many TRBV11-2 TGTGCCAGCAGCACCCAGAGGCCCGAAAGGCTACTGGGGCAGTACTTC CASSTQRPERLLGQYF
TRBJ1-6 - - TRBV15 TGTGCCACCAGCAGAGACCGGGGAATCGAGACAGGCGCATACCCCCTCCACTTT CATSRDRGIETGAYPLHF
TRBJ2-2 - many TRBV29-1 TGCAGCGCCGACCAGGGGATCACCGGGGAGCTGTTTTTT CSADQGITGELFF
TRBJ1-2 - many TRBV11-1 TGTGCCAGCAGCTTAGGTGTTGGGACGGATGGCTACACCTTC CASSLGVGTDGYTF
TRBJ1-4 TRBD1 many TRBV11-2 TGTGCCAGCAGCTTAAGATTCGGGACAGGCGCCCTTAATGAAAAACTGTTTTTT CASSLRFGTGALNEKLFF
TRBJ1-4 - many TRBV12-3/TRBV12-4 TGTGCCAGCAGCCCGAGCGGGCTGGCTAATGAAAAACTGTTTTTT CASSPSGLANEKLFF
TRBJ2-7 - many TRBV7-2 TGTGCCAGCAGCGACGATTGGTACGAGCAGTACTTC CASSDDWYEQYF
TRBJ2-3 TRBD2 many TRBV5-1 TGCGCCAGCAGCTTTGGACTAGCGGGGGCTACAGATACGCAGTATTTT CASSFGLAGATDTQYF
TRBJ2-3 - few TRBV7-3 TGTGCCAGCAGCTTTTCCACCACAGATACGCAGTATTTT CASSFSTTDTQYF
TRBJ2-1 TRBD2 many TRBV20-1 TGCAGTGTCCCAGCGGGCGGGGGGGCCTACAATGAGCAGTTCTTC CSVPAGGGAYNEQFF
TRBJ2-1 TRBD2 many TRBV10-3 TGTGCCATAAGCGGGGGAACACCCCAATGGGAGCAGTTCTTC CAISGGTPQWEQFF
TRBJ2-5 - many TRBV18 TGTGCCAGCTCACCCTCGTGGGGGGCTACAGAGACCCAGTACTTC CASSPSWGATETQYF
TRBJ2-5 TRBD1 - TRBV5-6 TGTGCCAGCAGCTTCTACAGGGGGCACCAAGAGACCCAGTACTTC CASSFYRGHQETQYF
TRBJ2-5 - many TRBV19 TGTGCCAGTAGTATAGCCGGGTTTGAAGAGACCCAGTACTTC CASSIAGFEETQYF
TRBJ2-7 - - TRBV7-9 TGTGCCAGCAGCTTAGTAGGGTCGGCCGATTTCCCCACCGAGCAGTACTTC CASSLVGSADFPTEQYF
TRBJ1-1 - many TRBV7-9 TGTGCCAGCAGCTTATATCTGGGGGATGCCACTGAAGCTTTCTTT CASSLYLGDATEAFF
TRBJ1-2 TRBD1 many TRBV29-1 TGCAGCGTTGATTGGACAGGCCCTAACTATGGCTACACCTTC CSVDWTGPNYGYTF
TRBJ2-7 - many TRBV5-1 TGCGCCAGCAGTCGGAGTGGACGCTACGAGCAGTACTTC CASSRSGRYEQYF
TRBJ2-1 TRBD1 many TRBV6-5 TGTGCCAGCAGTTACTCGGACAGGGGCAATGAGCAGTTCTTC CASSYSDRGNEQFF
TRBJ1-4 - many TRBV5-4 TGTGCCAGCAGCAGCGTACAGGGAAAGGTGAAAGAAAAACTGTTTTTT CASSSVQGKVKEKLFF
TRBJ1-1 - many TRBV7-2 TGTGCCAGCAGCTTACGGTCAACTGAAGCTTTCTTT CASSLRSTEAFF
TRBJ2-3 - many TRBV12-3/TRBV12-4 TGTGCCAGCAGTCCTGGACAGTTTTCAGATACGCAGTATTTT CASSPGQFSDTQYF
TRBJ1-1 - many TRBV28 TGTGCCAGCAGTTTTAGGCACAAGATCATGAACACTGAAGCTTTCTTT CASSFRHKIMNTEAFF
TRBJ2-2 TRBD1 many TRBV5-1 TGCGCCAGCAGCTTGCTGGCAGGGGGCGCATCCGGGGAGCTGTTTTTT CASSLLAGGASGELFF
TRBJ2-3 TRBD2 many TRBV29-1 TGCAGCGTTGAACCTAGCGGGGGTCACACAGATACGCAGTATTTT CSVEPSGGHTDTQYF
TRBJ2-7 TRBD2 - TRBV7-8 TGTGCCAGCAGCTTAGCCCACGTAATTGGGCTAGCGGGGGGATTATACGAGCAGTACTTC CASSLAHVIGLAGGLYEQYF
TRBJ2-6 TRBD2 - TRBV7-3 TGTGCCAGCAGCTACTATAGCGGGGGGGACCCTGGGGCCAACGTCCTGACTTTC CASSYYSGGDPGANVLTF
TRBJ2-7 TRBD2 many TRBV20-1 TGCTGTGCTAGTCCCTTCAGCGGGGCCCCCTACGAGCAGTACTTC CCASPFSGAPYEQYF
TRBJ1-1 - many TRBV5-1 TGCGCCAGCAGCTTGGAGACAGGAATGAACACTGAAGCTTTCTTT CASSLETGMNTEAFF
TRBJ2-5 - many TRBV20-1 TGCAGTGCTAGAGAGGACGTGTACCAAGAGACCCAGTACTTC CSAREDVYQETQYF